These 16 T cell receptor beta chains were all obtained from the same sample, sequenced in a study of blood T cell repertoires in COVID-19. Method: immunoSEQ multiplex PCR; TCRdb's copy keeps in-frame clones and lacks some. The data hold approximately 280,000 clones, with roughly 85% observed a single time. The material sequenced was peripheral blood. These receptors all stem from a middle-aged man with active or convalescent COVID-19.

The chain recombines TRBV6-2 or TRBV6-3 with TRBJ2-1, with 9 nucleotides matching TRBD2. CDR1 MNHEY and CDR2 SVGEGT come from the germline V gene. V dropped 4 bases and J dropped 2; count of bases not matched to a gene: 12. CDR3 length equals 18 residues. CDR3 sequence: CASSFGVTSGPAYNEQFF. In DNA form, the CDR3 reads TGTGCCAGCAGTTTTGGAGTAACTAGCGGGCCCGCCTACAATGAGCAGTTCTTC.

DNA of the CDR3: TGCAGCGTCAGGGACAATGCCTACGAGCAGTACTTC. Its protein product is CSVRDNAYEQYF. V usage is TRBV29-1 and J usage is TRBJ2-7; D is possibly TRBD1 (6 bases). Trimming left V 6 bases short and J 2 bases short, with 11 bases between. The CDR3 totals 12 residues. Germline CDR1 reads SQVTM; CDR2 reads ANQGSEA.

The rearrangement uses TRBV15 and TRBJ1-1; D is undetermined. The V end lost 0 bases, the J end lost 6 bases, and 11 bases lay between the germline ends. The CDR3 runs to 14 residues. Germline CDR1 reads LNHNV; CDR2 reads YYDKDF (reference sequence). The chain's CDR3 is CATSRDLTIPEAFF. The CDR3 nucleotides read TGTGCCACCAGCAGAGATTTGACAATCCCTGAAGCTTTCTTT.

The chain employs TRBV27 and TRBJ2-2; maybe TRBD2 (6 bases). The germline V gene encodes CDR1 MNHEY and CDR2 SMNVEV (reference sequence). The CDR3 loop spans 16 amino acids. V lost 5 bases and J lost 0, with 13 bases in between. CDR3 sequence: CASSQGGIPNTGELFF. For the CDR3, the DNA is TGTGCCAGCAGTCAGGGCGGGATACCGAACACCGGGGAGCTGTTTTTT.

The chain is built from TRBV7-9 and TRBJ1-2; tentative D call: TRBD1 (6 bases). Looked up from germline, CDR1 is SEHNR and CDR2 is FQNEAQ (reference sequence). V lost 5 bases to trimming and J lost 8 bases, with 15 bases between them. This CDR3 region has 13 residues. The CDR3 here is CASSPSGGVGYTF. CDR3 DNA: TGTGCCAGCAGCCCTTCGGGGGGCGTAGGCTACACCTTC. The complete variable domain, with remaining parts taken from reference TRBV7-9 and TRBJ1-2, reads DTGVSQNPRHKITKRGQNVTFRCDPISEHNRLYWYRQTLGQGPEFLTYFQNEAQLEKSRLLSDRFSAERPKGSFSTLEIQRTEQGDSAMYLCASSPSGGVGYTFGSGTRLTVV.

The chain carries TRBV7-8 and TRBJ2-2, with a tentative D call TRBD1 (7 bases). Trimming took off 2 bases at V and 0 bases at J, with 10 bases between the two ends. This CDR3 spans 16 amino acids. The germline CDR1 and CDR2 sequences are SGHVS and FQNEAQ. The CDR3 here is CASSLFRGANTGELFF. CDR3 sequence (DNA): TGTGCCAGCAGCTTATTCAGGGGGGCGAACACCGGGGAGCTGTTTTTT.

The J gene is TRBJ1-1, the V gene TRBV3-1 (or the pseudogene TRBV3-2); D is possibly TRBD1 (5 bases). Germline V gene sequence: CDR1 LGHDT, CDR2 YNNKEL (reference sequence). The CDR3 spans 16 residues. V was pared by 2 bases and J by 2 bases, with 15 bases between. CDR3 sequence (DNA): TGTGCCAGCAGCCAAAGGGGTGGAGAAACAAACACTGAAGCTTTCTTT. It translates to CASSQRGGETNTEAFF.

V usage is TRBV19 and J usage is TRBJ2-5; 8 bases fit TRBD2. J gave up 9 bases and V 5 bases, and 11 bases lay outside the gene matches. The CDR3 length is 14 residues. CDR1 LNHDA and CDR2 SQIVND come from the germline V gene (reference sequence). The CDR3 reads CASSLQAGAVSQYF. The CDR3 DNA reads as TGTGCCAGTAGTCTCCAAGCGGGGGCAGTGTCCCAGTACTTC.

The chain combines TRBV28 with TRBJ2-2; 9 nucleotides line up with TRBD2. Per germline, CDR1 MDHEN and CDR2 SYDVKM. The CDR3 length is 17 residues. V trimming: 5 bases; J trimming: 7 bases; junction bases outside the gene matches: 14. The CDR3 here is CASSNPLSGRGIGELFF. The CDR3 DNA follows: TGTGCCAGCAGTAATCCCCTTAGCGGGAGAGGAATCGGGGAGCTGTTTTTT.

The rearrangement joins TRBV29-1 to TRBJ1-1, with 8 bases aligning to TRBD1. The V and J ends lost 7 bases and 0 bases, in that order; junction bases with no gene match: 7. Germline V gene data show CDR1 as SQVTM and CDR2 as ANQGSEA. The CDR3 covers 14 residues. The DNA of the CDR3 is TGCAGCGCCCGCGAGGGACAGGTGAACACTGAAGCTTTCTTT. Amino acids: CSAREGQVNTEAFF.

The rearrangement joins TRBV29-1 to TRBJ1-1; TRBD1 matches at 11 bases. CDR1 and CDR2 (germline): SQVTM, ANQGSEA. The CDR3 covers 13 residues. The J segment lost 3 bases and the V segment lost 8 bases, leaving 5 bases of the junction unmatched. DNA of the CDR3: TGCAGCACTCGGACAGGGGGCTACACTGAAGCTTTCTTT. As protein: CSTRTGGYTEAFF.

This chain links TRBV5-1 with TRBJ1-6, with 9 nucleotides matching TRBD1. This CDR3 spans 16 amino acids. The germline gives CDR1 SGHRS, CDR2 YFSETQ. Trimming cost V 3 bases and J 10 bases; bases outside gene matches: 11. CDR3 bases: TGCGCCAGCAGCTGGGGACAGGGTATTTTGGAGTCACCCCTCCACTTT. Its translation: CASSWGQGILESPLHF.

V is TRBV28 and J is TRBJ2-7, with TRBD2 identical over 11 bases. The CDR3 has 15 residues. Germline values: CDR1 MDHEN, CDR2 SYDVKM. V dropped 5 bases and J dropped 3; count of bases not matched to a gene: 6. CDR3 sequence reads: CASSPLAGGIYEQYF. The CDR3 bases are TGTGCCAGCAGTCCATTAGCGGGAGGGATCTACGAGCAGTACTTC.

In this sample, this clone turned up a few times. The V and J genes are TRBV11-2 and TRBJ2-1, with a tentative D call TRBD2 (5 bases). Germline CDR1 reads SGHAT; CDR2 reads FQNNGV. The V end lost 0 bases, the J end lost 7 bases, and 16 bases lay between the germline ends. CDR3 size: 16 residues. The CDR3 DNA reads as TGTGCCAGCAGCTTAGAATGGGAGCCTCCTAATAATGAGCAGTTCTTC. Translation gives CASSLEWEPPNNEQFF.

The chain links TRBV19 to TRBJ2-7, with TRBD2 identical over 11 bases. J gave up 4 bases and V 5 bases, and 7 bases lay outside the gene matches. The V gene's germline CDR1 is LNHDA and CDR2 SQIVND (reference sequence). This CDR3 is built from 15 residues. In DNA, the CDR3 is TGTGCCAGTAGTCCAACTAGCGGGAGAGGTTACGAGCAGTACTTC. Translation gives CASSPTSGRGYEQYF.

CDR3 amino acids: CASSLLGELAGLYNEQFF. CDR3 nucleotide sequence: TGTGCCAGCAGCCTCTTAGGGGAACTAGCGGGGTTATACAATGAGCAGTTCTTC. The rearrangement uses TRBV7-2 and TRBJ2-1; 10 nucleotides align to TRBD2. The V and J ends lost 5 bases and 4 bases, in that order; junction bases with no gene match: 14. The CDR3 has 18 residues. Germline CDR1 reads SGHTA; CDR2 reads FQGNSA.